This is a list of T cell receptor beta chains from one sample in a study of blood T cell repertoires in COVID-19. This table comes from immunoSEQ multiplex PCR, and its TCRdb copy is limited to in-frame clones, with some not included. The table shows about 180,000 clones, with 85% to 90% occurring only once. Sequencing was performed on PBMCs or T cells enriched from blood (not recorded which). The receptors shown here come from a man aged 40-50 years who had recovered from COVID-19. Each CDR3 is given with its conserved first and last residue.

TRBJ2-5 | TRBV6-5 | CASSTGRTGGETQYF
TRBJ2-5 | TRBV28 | CASSLPGTVVGETQYF
TRBJ1-3 | TRBV12-5 | CASGFNRGPGNTIYF
TRBJ2-7 | TRBV5-1 | CASSLETGGYEQYF
TRBJ1-4 | TRBV4-1 | CASSLTGSTNEKLFF
TRBJ1-1 | TRBV29-1 | CSVARSPEAFF
TRBJ2-1 | TRBV19 | CASSITGVYNEQFF
TRBJ2-7 | TRBV30 | CAWNRVEPEQYF
TRBJ1-1 | TRBV18 | CASSPGLFMNTEAFF
TRBJ2-2 | TRBV5-1 | CASSAGQRILTGELFF
TRBJ1-3 | TRBV6-5 | CASSYQGQGGNTIYF
TRBJ1-3 | TRBV19 | CASSIARGARGNTIYF
TRBJ1-2 | TRBV18 | CASSPQGGYGYTF
TRBJ1-6 | TRBV11-2 | CASSLYGDSPLHF
TRBJ1-2 | TRBV28 | CASSPGGALYGYTF
TRBJ1-1 | TRBV5-1 | CASSHRTGAKIGGTEAFF
TRBJ2-5 | TRBV14 | CASSLVQEEETQYF
TRBJ1-2 | TRBV30 | CAWSVGYGTVYGYTF
TRBJ1-1 | TRBV15 | CATSRDAGTEAFF
TRBJ1-5 | TRBV9 | CASSVGTNDQPQHF
TRBJ2-5 | TRBV7-9 | CASSSAGHPGETQYF
TRBJ2-6 | TRBV7-9 | CASSLEYRPREGANVLTF
TRBJ2-2 | TRBV4-1 | CASSRMEGANTGELFF
TRBJ2-1 | TRBV28 | CASSLSSGRAGSNEQFF
TRBJ1-1 | TRBV19 | CASSPDRENTEAFF
TRBJ1-5 | TRBV7-9 | CASSLGQGAAQPQHF
TRBJ1-1 | TRBV19 | CASQRLMNTEAFF
TRBJ1-1 | TRBV5-1 | CASSLVGQGEVTEAFF
TRBJ1-5 | TRBV15 | CATSRGYRGLNQPQHF
TRBJ1-1 | TRBV6-5 | CAAEDGAEAFF
TRBJ2-7 | TRBV4-1 | CASSQDPSGGFSYEQYF
TRBJ2-2 | TRBV11-3 | CASSLGMGTGRSGELFF
TRBJ1-2 | TRBV12-3/TRBV12-4 | CASSLTGVYGYTF
TRBJ1-1 | TRBV7-6 | CASSLAGGNEAFF
TRBJ1-1 | TRBV24-1 | CATSDYGSTEAFF
TRBJ1-4 | TRBV29-1 | CSVKTGDASEKLFF
TRBJ2-1 | TRBV19 | CASEGARSGEQFF
TRBJ1-4 | TRBV15 | CATSRDRALNEKLFF
TRBJ2-7 | TRBV11-2 | CASSLRPLGGYEQYF
TRBJ2-2 | TRBV28 | CASSSLRGQGTGELFF
TRBJ2-3 | TRBV5-5 | CASSLYSGGSTDTQYF
TRBJ1-1 | TRBV10-2 | CASSIDTEAFF